This is a list of T cell receptor beta chains from one sample in a study of blood T cell repertoires in COVID-19. Method: immunoSEQ multiplex PCR; TCRdb's copy keeps in-frame clones and lacks some. Of tens of thousands of clones in the sample, approximately 90% were seen once. Sequenced material: peripheral blood. The source is a man older than 75 with acute or convalescent COVID-19. CDR3s include the opening cysteine and the closing phenylalanine or tryptophan. Fields, in order: clone size, V gene, D gene, J gene, CDR3 DNA, CDR3 protein. D genes are given only for firm matches. Expanded clones get a size class; other rows say once, few or many, or leave the size out.

abundance: .
v_gene: TRBV3-1/TRBV3-2
d_gene: TRBD1
j_gene: TRBJ2-7
CDR3nt: TGTGCCAGCAGCCAAGGCAGGGGGACCTACGAGCAGTACTTC
CDR3aa: CASSQGRGTYEQYF

abundance: .
v_gene: TRBV19
d_gene: .
j_gene: TRBJ2-3
CDR3nt: TGTGCCAGTAGCTGGGCAGCAGATACGCAGTATTTT
CDR3aa: CASSWAADTQYF

abundance: .
v_gene: TRBV3-1/TRBV3-2
d_gene: TRBD1
j_gene: TRBJ2-1
CDR3nt: TGTGCCAGCAGCCAAGGGGACAGGCAAGAGCAGTTCTTC
CDR3aa: CASSQGDRQEQFF

abundance: .
v_gene: TRBV6-5
d_gene: .
j_gene: TRBJ1-1
CDR3nt: TGTGCCAGCAGTTCAACCCCGGGACTCCTAGGGACTGAAGCTTTCTTT
CDR3aa: CASSSTPGLLGTEAFF

abundance: .
v_gene: TRBV6-5
d_gene: .
j_gene: TRBJ1-1
CDR3nt: TGTGCCAGCAGTTCGACAGGCTGGAGGGAAGCTTTCTTT
CDR3aa: CASSSTGWREAFF

abundance: few
v_gene: TRBV5-1
d_gene: .
j_gene: TRBJ1-6
CDR3nt: TGCGCCAGCTATGGGGGGTATAATTCACCCCTCCACTTT
CDR3aa: CASYGGYNSPLHF

abundance: .
v_gene: TRBV12-3/TRBV12-4
d_gene: .
j_gene: TRBJ2-3
CDR3nt: TGTGCCAGCACAGGGGGACTTACGCAGTATTTT
CDR3aa: CASTGGLTQYF

abundance: .
v_gene: TRBV18
d_gene: TRBD2
j_gene: TRBJ2-7
CDR3nt: TGTGCCAGCTCACGGGTAGCGGGGGCGACTCTATACGAGCAGTACTTC
CDR3aa: CASSRVAGATLYEQYF

abundance: .
v_gene: TRBV18
d_gene: .
j_gene: TRBJ1-2
CDR3nt: TGTGCCAGCTCACCGAGGCAGGGCCTTGGCGTCGACTATGGCTACACCTTC
CDR3aa: CASSPRQGLGVDYGYTF

abundance: .
v_gene: TRBV28
d_gene: .
j_gene: TRBJ1-2
CDR3nt: TGTGCCAGCCGGACTTTACAGGGAAGTAGAGGCTATGGCTACACCTTC
CDR3aa: CASRTLQGSRGYGYTF

abundance: .
v_gene: TRBV5-1
d_gene: TRBD1
j_gene: TRBJ2-1
CDR3nt: TGCGCCAGCAGCGCCAGGGACAGGTTTTTGGAAAATGAGCAGTTCTTC
CDR3aa: CASSARDRFLENEQFF

abundance: .
v_gene: TRBV5-5
d_gene: .
j_gene: TRBJ2-1
CDR3nt: TGTGCCAGCACCAAAGTACTAGTTTTCAATGAGCAGTTCTTC
CDR3aa: CASTKVLVFNEQFF

abundance: .
v_gene: TRBV27
d_gene: .
j_gene: TRBJ1-2
CDR3nt: TGTGCCAGCAGTTCCCGGCAGGGCAACTATGGCTACACCTTC
CDR3aa: CASSSRQGNYGYTF

abundance: .
v_gene: TRBV15
d_gene: .
j_gene: TRBJ2-7
CDR3nt: TGTGCCACCAGCACCGGACAGCGCTCCTACGAGCAGTACTTC
CDR3aa: CATSTGQRSYEQYF

abundance: .
v_gene: TRBV7-9
d_gene: .
j_gene: TRBJ1-2
CDR3nt: TGTGCCAGCAGCTTCGTCACTAGGGAGGGTCCACTCGGCTACACCTTC
CDR3aa: CASSFVTREGPLGYTF

abundance: once
v_gene: TRBV28
d_gene: .
j_gene: TRBJ1-5
CDR3nt: TGTGCCAGCGCATCTAGGGGGGGTCAAGGTTTGGGCGATCAGCCCCAGCATTTT
CDR3aa: CASASRGGQGLGDQPQHF

abundance: .
v_gene: TRBV7-9
d_gene: TRBD2
j_gene: TRBJ2-1
CDR3nt: TGTGCCAGCAGCTCCCCCCTGGGGAGCGGGGCCAATGAGCAGTTCTTC
CDR3aa: CASSSPLGSGANEQFF

abundance: .
v_gene: TRBV5-1
d_gene: .
j_gene: TRBJ2-2
CDR3nt: TGCGCCAGCAGCTTGGGTCCGAGGACAAACACCGGGGAGCTGTTTTTT
CDR3aa: CASSLGPRTNTGELFF

abundance: .
v_gene: TRBV5-8
d_gene: .
j_gene: TRBJ1-1
CDR3nt: TGTGCCAGCAGCCCCCTCGACAAGAACACTGAAGCTTTCTTT
CDR3aa: CASSPLDKNTEAFF

abundance: .
v_gene: TRBV9
d_gene: .
j_gene: TRBJ1-1
CDR3nt: TGTGCCAGCAGCGTACGAAGCGACAGTTCAGAAGCTTTCTTT
CDR3aa: CASSVRSDSSEAFF

abundance: few
v_gene: TRBV6-5
d_gene: .
j_gene: TRBJ1-5
CDR3nt: TGTGCCACTAAGAACCCTGGTGTGAGCAATCAGCCCCAGCATTTT
CDR3aa: CATKNPGVSNQPQHF

abundance: .
v_gene: TRBV20-1
d_gene: .
j_gene: TRBJ2-2
CDR3nt: TGCAGTGCTAGTGGCAGCGGGGAGCTGTTTTTT
CDR3aa: CSASGSGELFF

abundance: .
v_gene: TRBV29-1
d_gene: .
j_gene: TRBJ1-1
CDR3nt: TGCAGCGTTGTAAGGAGGAAGAACACTGAAGCTTTCTTT
CDR3aa: CSVVRRKNTEAFF

abundance: .
v_gene: TRBV18
d_gene: .
j_gene: TRBJ1-2
CDR3nt: TGTGCCAGCTCAGACTCCGAGGGAAGCGCTTATGGCTACACCTTC
CDR3aa: CASSDSEGSAYGYTF

abundance: .
v_gene: TRBV5-1
d_gene: .
j_gene: TRBJ1-2
CDR3nt: TGCGCCAGCAGCTTTAATCAGGGGAGCAACTATGGCTACACCTTC
CDR3aa: CASSFNQGSNYGYTF

abundance: .
v_gene: TRBV20-1
d_gene: .
j_gene: TRBJ1-3
CDR3nt: TGCAGTGCTAGTGACGATCATTTCTCGGGACTGATCTCTGGAAACACCATATATTTT
CDR3aa: CSASDDHFSGLISGNTIYF

abundance: .
v_gene: TRBV5-1
d_gene: TRBD1
j_gene: TRBJ2-7
CDR3nt: TGCGCCAGCAGCCGGGACAGGGGGACCTACGAGCAGTACTTC
CDR3aa: CASSRDRGTYEQYF

abundance: .
v_gene: TRBV9
d_gene: .
j_gene: TRBJ1-2
CDR3nt: TGTGCCAGCAGCCCAGACATCCATGGCTACACCTTC
CDR3aa: CASSPDIHGYTF

abundance: once
v_gene: TRBV19
d_gene: TRBD1
j_gene: TRBJ2-7
CDR3nt: TGTGCCAGTAGCCGGGACAGGACCTACGAGCAGTACTTC
CDR3aa: CASSRDRTYEQYF

abundance: .
v_gene: TRBV27
d_gene: TRBD1
j_gene: TRBJ1-4
CDR3nt: TGTGCCAGCGCACAGGGGAATGAAAAACTGTTTTTT
CDR3aa: CASAQGNEKLFF

abundance: few
v_gene: TRBV28
d_gene: .
j_gene: TRBJ1-2
CDR3nt: TGTGCCAGCAGTTTACACAGGGTTCCTGGCTACACCTTC
CDR3aa: CASSLHRVPGYTF

abundance: .
v_gene: TRBV12-3/TRBV12-4
d_gene: .
j_gene: TRBJ1-1
CDR3nt: TGTGCCAGCAGTTCGAACAGAGCCGGTGAAGCTTTCTTT
CDR3aa: CASSSNRAGEAFF

abundance: .
v_gene: TRBV2
d_gene: .
j_gene: TRBJ1-2
CDR3nt: TGTGCCGGGGACCTTACAGGGAACTATGGCTACACCTTC
CDR3aa: CAGDLTGNYGYTF

abundance: .
v_gene: TRBV11-2
d_gene: .
j_gene: TRBJ1-1
CDR3nt: TGTGCCAGCAGGGTGATAGGGGGCACTGAAGCTTTCTTT
CDR3aa: CASRVIGGTEAFF

abundance: .
v_gene: TRBV5-4
d_gene: .
j_gene: TRBJ1-5
CDR3nt: TGTGCCAGCGCACAGGGTCCGGGTCAGCCCCAGCATTTT
CDR3aa: CASAQGPGQPQHF

abundance: .
v_gene: TRBV6-2/TRBV6-3
d_gene: TRBD2
j_gene: TRBJ2-3
CDR3nt: TGTGCCAGCAGCCCCCTGGGAGCGGGGGGCTCCGAATCGCAGTATTTT
CDR3aa: CASSPLGAGGSESQYF

abundance: .
v_gene: TRBV7-3
d_gene: TRBD1
j_gene: TRBJ2-2
CDR3nt: TGTGCCAGCAGTCACAGGGGTGGCGGGGAGCTGTTTTTT
CDR3aa: CASSHRGGGELFF

abundance: .
v_gene: TRBV18
d_gene: .
j_gene: TRBJ1-2
CDR3nt: TGTGCCAGCTCACCATTTCCACCCGGGTTAGCTAACTATGGCTACACCTTC
CDR3aa: CASSPFPPGLANYGYTF

abundance: .
v_gene: TRBV30
d_gene: TRBD1
j_gene: TRBJ1-6
CDR3nt: TGTGCCTGGAACCGGGACAGGGGGCCTTCACCCCTCCACTTT
CDR3aa: CAWNRDRGPSPLHF

abundance: .
v_gene: TRBV7-2
d_gene: .
j_gene: TRBJ1-2
CDR3nt: TGTGCCAGCAGCTTAGCTCAGTTCGCAGGGTATGGCTACACCTTC
CDR3aa: CASSLAQFAGYGYTF

abundance: .
v_gene: TRBV29-1
d_gene: .
j_gene: TRBJ1-1
CDR3nt: TGCAGCGTTGAACGCGATCAGAACACTGAAGCTTTCTTT
CDR3aa: CSVERDQNTEAFF

abundance: .
v_gene: TRBV5-1
d_gene: .
j_gene: TRBJ1-1
CDR3nt: TGCGCCAGCAGCTTCCTTATGAGGACCGGGGGGGTGAACACTGAAGCTTTCTTT
CDR3aa: CASSFLMRTGGVNTEAFF

abundance: .
v_gene: TRBV30
d_gene: .
j_gene: TRBJ1-5
CDR3nt: TGTGCCTGGAGTGTGACAGATAATCAGCCCCAGCATTTT
CDR3aa: CAWSVTDNQPQHF

abundance: .
v_gene: TRBV30
d_gene: TRBD2
j_gene: TRBJ2-7
CDR3nt: TGTGCCTGGTCTTTCTGGCGGGGGGAACACTACGAGCAGTACTTC
CDR3aa: CAWSFWRGEHYEQYF

abundance: .
v_gene: TRBV7-9
d_gene: .
j_gene: TRBJ2-2
CDR3nt: TGTGCCAGCAGCTTAGCCCTCGGCACCGGGGAGCTGTTTTTT
CDR3aa: CASSLALGTGELFF

abundance: .
v_gene: TRBV12-3/TRBV12-4
d_gene: .
j_gene: TRBJ2-3
CDR3nt: TGTGCCAGCAGTTTTTCTGATACGCAGTATTTT
CDR3aa: CASSFSDTQYF

abundance: .
v_gene: TRBV18
d_gene: TRBD1
j_gene: TRBJ1-2
CDR3nt: TGTGCCAGCTCACCAAGGACAGGGTCAGACTATGGCTACACCTTC
CDR3aa: CASSPRTGSDYGYTF

abundance: .
v_gene: TRBV6-5
d_gene: .
j_gene: TRBJ1-4
CDR3nt: TGTGCCAGCAGTTACTTGGGGGCGGGTGAAAAACTGTTTTTT
CDR3aa: CASSYLGAGEKLFF

abundance: .
v_gene: TRBV7-9
d_gene: .
j_gene: TRBJ1-6
CDR3nt: TGTGCCAGCAGCAAGGACAGTCAGAGCTCCTATAATTCACCCCTCCACTTT
CDR3aa: CASSKDSQSSYNSPLHF

abundance: .
v_gene: TRBV7-8
d_gene: TRBD1
j_gene: TRBJ2-5
CDR3nt: TGTGCCAGCAGCCAGCCCGGGACAGGGGCCGAAGAGACCCAGTACTTC
CDR3aa: CASSQPGTGAEETQYF

abundance: .
v_gene: TRBV20-1
d_gene: TRBD2
j_gene: TRBJ2-5
CDR3nt: TGCAGTGCTAGTAATGGCGGGGGGATCTTCGGCCAAGAGACCCAGTACTTC
CDR3aa: CSASNGGGIFGQETQYF

abundance: .
v_gene: TRBV6-5
d_gene: TRBD1
j_gene: TRBJ2-3
CDR3nt: TGTGCCTCCACCCAGGGGGCCGATACGCAGTATTTT
CDR3aa: CASTQGADTQYF

abundance: .
v_gene: TRBV6-5
d_gene: .
j_gene: TRBJ2-7
CDR3nt: TGTGCCAGCAGTACCCGCCGGACATCTCCATCCGAGCAGTACTTC
CDR3aa: CASSTRRTSPSEQYF

abundance: .
v_gene: TRBV3-1/TRBV3-2
d_gene: TRBD2
j_gene: TRBJ2-1
CDR3nt: TGTGCCAGCAGCCAGGAGGGATGGTCTACTAGCGGGGCCTCATCCTCCTACAATGAGCAGTTCTTC
CDR3aa: CASSQEGWSTSGASSSYNEQFF

abundance: .
v_gene: TRBV7-2
d_gene: TRBD2
j_gene: TRBJ2-2
CDR3nt: TGTGCCAGCAGCACCCGGGGCGGGGGGAACACCGGGGAGCTGTTTTTT
CDR3aa: CASSTRGGGNTGELFF

abundance: once
v_gene: TRBV5-4
d_gene: .
j_gene: TRBJ2-1
CDR3nt: TGTGCCAGCTCCCAAGCCCCCTCGGGGGTGTCCTCCTACAATGAGCAGTTCTTC
CDR3aa: CASSQAPSGVSSYNEQFF

abundance: once
v_gene: TRBV14
d_gene: TRBD1
j_gene: TRBJ1-4
CDR3nt: TGTGCCAGCAGCCAAGCAGCAGGGGGTGGTGAAAAACTGTTTTTT
CDR3aa: CASSQAAGGGEKLFF

abundance: once
v_gene: TRBV10-1
d_gene: .
j_gene: TRBJ2-3
CDR3nt: TGCGCCTCGGCAGGGGCTGGCACAGATACGCAGTATTTT
CDR3aa: CASAGAGTDTQYF

abundance: .
v_gene: TRBV19
d_gene: TRBD1
j_gene: TRBJ1-3
CDR3nt: TGTGCCAGTAGGAGGCCCCTTGGGACAGACTCTGGAAACACCATATATTTT
CDR3aa: CASRRPLGTDSGNTIYF

abundance: .
v_gene: TRBV24-1
d_gene: .
j_gene: TRBJ2-4
CDR3nt: TGTGCCACCAGTGATCCCGGGATAGGAAACATTCAGTACTTC
CDR3aa: CATSDPGIGNIQYF